Listed here are 5 T cell receptor beta chains from one sample, sequenced in a study of graft-versus-host responses after intestinal transplantation. The repertoire was sequenced with immunoSEQ multiplex PCR; TCRdb's copy has only in-frame clones and lacks some. The sample contains over 85,000 clones, 90% to 95% of which appear only once. These TCRs are of unknown antigen specificity. Specimen: unstimulated CD4+ T cells sorted from spleen or lymph node cells, collected before transplant. All receptors derive from a human donor who was the organ donor for an intestinal transplant.

This chain connects TRBV7-9 to TRBJ1-1; 7 bases are shared with TRBD1. The germline CDR1 and CDR2 sequences are SEHNR and FQNEAQ (reference sequence). CDR3 length: 14 amino acids. J lost 2 bases, V lost 4 bases, and 4 bases had no gene match. CDR3 in DNA: TGTGCCAGCAGCTCAACAGGGGTCAACACTGAAGCTTTCTTT. Its translation is CASSSTGVNTEAFF.

The chain couples TRBV7-8 to TRBJ2-7; the match to TRBD2 covers 16 bases. The J segment lost 2 bases and the V segment lost 5 bases, leaving 12 bases of the junction unmatched. Germline V gene lookup returns CDR1 SGHVS and CDR2 FQNEAQ. The CDR3 is 19 amino acids. This chain's CDR3 is CASSRTGLAGGPNPYEQYF. In DNA, the CDR3 is TGTGCCAGCAGCCGAACGGGACTAGCGGGGGGGCCCAACCCCTACGAGCAGTACTTC. The variable domain in full, completed from reference TRBV7-8 and TRBJ2-7, reads GAGVSQSPRYKVAKRGQDVALRCDPISGHVSLFWYQQALGQGPEFLTYFQNEAQLDKSGLPSDRFFAERPEGSVSTLKIQRTQQEDSAVYLCASSRTGLAGGPNPYEQYFGPGTRLTVT.

This clone was recorded only once. The CDR3 DNA reads TGTGCCAGCAGTTTGGAGTCGTGGAATTCACCCCTCCACTTT. It specifies CASSLESWNSPLHF. The V call is TRBV27, the J call TRBJ1-6; no firm D call. From germline, CDR1 is MNHEY and CDR2 SMNVEV (reference sequence). Trimming removed 3 bases from V and 7 bases from J, with 10 bases in between. This CDR3 contains 14 residues.

The chain uses TRBV7-3 and TRBJ2-1; 13 nucleotides align to TRBD2. CDR3 size: 18 residues. The V segment lost 3 bases and the J segment 5 bases; nucleotides outside the gene matches: 10. The germline CDR1 and CDR2 sequences are SGHTA and FQGTGA. The CDR3 is CASSFTSGGAGSNNEQFF. Here the CDR3 DNA reads TGTGCCAGCAGCTTCACTAGCGGGGGGGCCGGTAGCAACAATGAGCAGTTCTTC.

The chain links TRBV9 to TRBJ2-1, with a tentative D call TRBD1 (6 bases). The CDR3 consists of 13 residues. Looked up from germline, CDR1 is SGDLS and CDR2 is YYNGEE. V was cut by 3 bases and J by 9 bases, with 13 bases left in between. Written as DNA, the CDR3 is TGTGCCAGCAGCGGAGCGCTAGGGGGTGAGCAGTTCTTC. Translating it yields CASSGALGGEQFF.